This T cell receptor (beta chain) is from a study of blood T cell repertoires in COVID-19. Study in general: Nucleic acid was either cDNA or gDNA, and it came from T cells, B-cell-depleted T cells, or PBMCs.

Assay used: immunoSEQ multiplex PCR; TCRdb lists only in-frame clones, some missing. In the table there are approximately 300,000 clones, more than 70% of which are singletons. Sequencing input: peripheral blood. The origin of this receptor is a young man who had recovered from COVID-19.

The CDR3 nucleotides are TGCGCCAGCAGCTTGGATGGGGGAGGGAACACTGAAGCTTTCTTT. The encoded protein is CASSLDGGGNTEAFF. V and J are TRBV5-1 and TRBJ1-1; D may be TRBD1 (5 bases). The germline V and J ends were trimmed by 0 bases and 1 base, with 10 bases remaining between them. The CDR3 is 15 residues long. Germline lookup yields CDR1 SGHRS and CDR2 YFSETQ. The variable domain in full, with the rest retrieved from reference TRBV5-1 and TRBJ1-1, is KAGVTQTPRYLIKTRGQQVTLSCSPISGHRSVSWYQQTPGQGLQFLFEYFSETQRNKGNFPGRFSGRQFSNSRSEMNVSTLELGDSALYLCASSLDGGGNTEAFFGQGTRLTVV.